These 27 T cell receptor beta chains originate from one sample sequenced in a study of Graves' ophthalmopathy and Graves' hyperthyroidism. Scientists amplified the TCR beta CDR3 regions from RNA transcripts. RT-PCR was first run with HTBI primers, then multiplex PCR in a second round. TCRdb ran MiXCR on the multiplex PCR reads and lists one entry per CDR3 protein. Seen here are roughly 400,000 distinct CDR3 sequences, about 16% observed once, and the top ten hold approximately 7%. What was sequenced was peripheral blood. Receptors were obtained from a woman between 18 and 29 years old with stable Graves' hyperthyroidism.

This clonotype occurred many times. V is TRBV24-1 and J is TRBJ1-2; the D is unclear. V gave up 2 bases and J gave up 6 bases, with 9 bases separating them. The germline CDR1 and CDR2 sequences are KGHDR and SFDVKD. The length of the CDR3 is 13 residues. The CDR3 nucleotides are TGTGCCACCAGTGATTCCCCTGTTGATGGCTACACCTTC. It is translated as CATSDSPVDGYTF.

There are many counts of this clonotype. The J gene is TRBJ2-7, the V gene TRBV12-3 or TRBV12-4; D may correspond to TRBD1 or TRBD2 (6 bases each). V was shortened by 3 bases and J by 3 bases, with 9 bases between the two germline ends. The CDR3 loop spans 13 amino acids. CDR3 protein: CASSFRGLYEQYF. The DNA of the CDR3 is TGTGCCAGCAGTTTTCGGGGGCTCTACGAGCAGTACTTC.

This clonotype was seen ten or more times. The V call is TRBV12-3 or TRBV12-4, the J call TRBJ2-7, with no clear D. The CDR3 spans 13 residues. V was trimmed by 0 bases and J by 4 bases, leaving 7 bases between them. The DNA for the CDR3 is TGTGCCAGCAGTTTAGCGCTCAAGTACGAGCAGTACTTC. Translation: CASSLALKYEQYF.

There are a few counts of this clonotype. The chain has TRBV2 and TRBJ1-1; D possibly corresponds to TRBD1 (6 bases). This CDR3 has 16 amino acids. Germline-derived CDR1 and CDR2 are SNHLY and FYNNEI. V was pared by 1 base and J by 0 bases, with 12 bases between. As DNA, the CDR3 is TGTGCCAGCAGTGAAGAACCGGGACAAATGAACACTGAAGCTTTCTTT. Its protein product is CASSEEPGQMNTEAFF.

This clonotype was counted ten times or more. This chain links TRBV7-3 with TRBJ1-1; tentative D call: TRBD1 (5 bases). The CDR3 loop spans 14 amino acids. Trimming shortened V by 1 base and J by 5 bases, and 11 bases separated the two germline ends. Germline V gene sequence: CDR1 SGHTA, CDR2 FQGTGA. The CDR3 spells CASSLRGYGTEAFF. The CDR3 DNA follows: TGTGCCAGCAGCTTAAGGGGGTATGGAACTGAAGCTTTCTTT.

This clonotype came up once. CDR3 amino acids: CSARVLTSGGETQYF. In DNA form, the CDR3 reads TGCAGTGCTAGGGTCTTGACTAGCGGGGGAGAGACCCAGTACTTC. This chain joins TRBV20-1 and TRBJ2-5; TRBD2 matches at 12 bases. The J segment lost 4 bases and the V segment lost 3 bases, leaving 6 bases of the junction unmatched. This CDR3 has 15 residues. CDR1 and CDR2 from the germline V gene are DFQATT and SNEGSKA (reference sequence).

The sample holds many counts of this clonotype. J is TRBJ1-5 and V is TRBV19; D ambiguous. The CDR3 extends over 13 amino acids. V gave up 10 bases and J gave up 4 bases, with 14 bases separating them. CDR1 and CDR2 from the germline V gene are LNHDA and SQIVND (reference sequence). The CDR3 coding sequence is TGTGCCAACGACACCGGGGTAAATCAGCCCCAGCATTTT. It encodes CANDTGVNQPQHF.

Ten or more counts support this clonotype. This chain connects TRBV12-3 or TRBV12-4 to TRBJ2-5; possible D gene TRBD2, 5 bases. V was trimmed by 9 bases and J by 0 bases, leaving 17 bases between them. The CDR3 loop spans 15 amino acids. CDR3: CASSTFRLYQETQYF. DNA for the CDR3: TGTGCCAGTTCGACCTTCAGACTATACCAAGAGACCCAGTACTTC.

The sample holds a few counts of this clonotype. The chain has TRBV5-5 and TRBJ2-5; the match to TRBD2 covers 9 bases. The V segment lost 4 bases and the J segment 5 bases; nucleotides outside the gene matches: 12. Germline values: CDR1 SGHKS, CDR2 YYEKEE (reference sequence). The CDR3 loop spans 16 amino acids. The CDR3 region is CASSGSGGLGGETQYF. The CDR3 nucleotides read TGTGCCAGCAGCGGTAGCGGGGGACTGGGCGGGGAGACCCAGTACTTC. Complete variable domain (other parts from reference TRBV5-5 and TRBJ2-5): DAGVTQSPTHLIKTRGQQVTLRCSPISGHKSVSWYQQVLGQGPQFIFQYYEKEERGRGNFPDRFSARQFPNYSSELNVNALLLGDSALYLCASSGSGGLGGETQYFGPGTRLLVL.

This clonotype showed up many times. It is likely a read error, because the conserved phenylalanine at the end of the CDR3 is missing. Because the CDR3's place on the DNA is in doubt, the DNA is left out and the CDR3 is given as listed by TCRdb. This chain uses TRBV19 with TRBJ1-1. The CDR3 has 13 amino acids, counting both end residues. Germline V lookup: CDR1 LNHDA, CDR2 SQIVND (reference sequence). The CDR3 here is CASSIAVGAPRFE.

This clonotype came up many times. This CDR3 is CASSLLSGNLYEQYF. CDR3 nucleotide sequence: TGTGCCAGCAGCTTATTGTCAGGGAACCTCTACGAGCAGTACTTC. This sequence joins TRBV11-2 and TRBJ2-7; D might be TRBD1 (5 bases). Trimming left V 2 bases short and J 3 bases short, with 14 bases between. The CDR3 sequence is 15 residues long. Germline assignment: CDR1 SGHAT and CDR2 FQNNGV. Drawing the rest from reference TRBV11-2 and TRBJ2-7, the complete variable domain is EAGVAQSPRYKIIEKRQSVAFWCNPISGHATLYWYQQILGQGPKLLIQFQNNGVVDDSQLPKDRFSAERLKGVDSTLKIQPAKLEDSAVYLCASSLLSGNLYEQYFGPGTRLTVT.

The V gene is TRBV11-3, the J gene TRBJ2-4; 14 nucleotides match TRBD2. Germline V gene lookup returns CDR1 SGHNT and CDR2 YENEEA. This CDR3 spans 15 amino acids. The junction had 7 bases not matched to a gene; V was cut back by 5 bases and J by 10 bases. The CDR3 DNA follows: TGTGCCAGCAGCCGAGGGACTAGCGGGAGATCAATTCAGTACTTC. Protein product: CASSRGTSGRSIQYF.

This clonotype was seen at least ten times. The chain employs TRBV7-9 and TRBJ1-1; TRBD1 is a possible D gene (5 bases). V dropped 5 bases and J dropped 4 bases, with 17 bases sitting between them. The CDR3 extends over 15 amino acids. Germline V gene sequence: CDR1 SEHNR, CDR2 FQNEAQ (reference sequence). CDR3 sequence (DNA): TGTGCCAGCAGCCCTTCTCGGGGGACGGGCACTGAAGCTTTCTTT. Translated, it gives CASSPSRGTGTEAFF.

Comments on this clonotype: A much larger clone differs by one base, so this may be a read error. The rearrangement links TRBV10-3 to TRBJ1-2; D is perhaps TRBD1 (6 bases). The CDR3 consists of 13 residues. Germline assignment: CDR1 ENHRY and CDR2 SYGVKD. The CDR3 DNA sequence: TGTGACATCAGTTTAGGACAGAACTATGGCTACACCTTC. Translation: CDISLGQNYGYTF.

In its sample, this clonotype was seen many times. The gene calls are TRBV2 and TRBJ1-2; D remains unclear. The germline CDR1 and CDR2 sequences are SNHLY and FYNNEI. CDR3 size: 12 residues. The V and J ends lost 3 bases and 8 bases respectively, with 10 bases between them. The CDR3 DNA reads as TGTGCCAGCAGTGATGAGGGTAGGGGCTACACCTTC. Protein sequence: CASSDEGRGYTF. Using reference TRBV2 and TRBJ1-2 for the parts outside the CDR3, the full variable domain is EPEVTQTPSHQVTQMGQEVILRCVPISNHLYFYWYRQILGQKVEFLVSFYNNEISEKSEIFDDQFSVERPDGSNFTLKIRSTKLEDSAMYFCASSDEGRGYTFGSGTRLTVV.

This clonotype has ten or more counts. V and J are TRBV11-3 and TRBJ1-1, with 8 bases aligning to TRBD1. The CDR3 length is 14 residues. V was clipped by 0 bases and J by 10 bases; unmatched bases: 7. The V gene's germline CDR1 is SGHNT and CDR2 YENEEA. CDR3 sequence: CASSLDPGQGRAFF. CDR3 nucleotides: TGTGCCAGCAGCTTAGATCCTGGACAGGGTAGAGCTTTCTTT.

This clonotype has at least ten counts. The V and J genes are TRBV7-2 and TRBJ2-4, with a weak D call TRBD1 (5 bases). The CDR3 is made up of 16 amino acids. Germline loops: CDR1 SGHTA, CDR2 FQGNSA. V was shortened by 5 bases and J by 0 bases, with 14 bases between the two germline ends. CDR3 sequence: CASSPTGYLAKNIQYF. CDR3 sequence (DNA): TGTGCCAGCAGCCCTACAGGCTATCTAGCCAAAAACATTCAGTACTTC.

This clonotype was seen ten or more times. The gene calls are TRBV15 and TRBJ2-7; TRBD2 aligns across 9 bases. The trim removed 0 bases at V and 3 bases at J, leaving 15 bases unmatched. Germline-derived CDR1 and CDR2 are LNHNV and YYDKDF (reference sequence). The CDR3 consists of 19 residues. Here the CDR3 reads CATSRDLTSGYRIGYEQYF. DNA for the CDR3: TGTGCCACCAGCAGAGACCTGACTAGCGGTTATCGGATAGGCTACGAGCAGTACTTC.

The sample holds a few counts of this clonotype. The chain recombines TRBV19 with TRBJ2-7, with D perhaps TRBD1 (5 bases). The CDR3 has 16 amino acids. V lost 1 base to trimming and J lost 1 base, with 14 bases between them. CDR1 and CDR2 from the germline V gene are LNHDA and SQIVND (reference sequence). CDR3 residues: CASSIVRITGSYEQYF. The CDR3, as DNA: TGTGCCAGTAGTATAGTTCGGATAACAGGATCCTACGAGCAGTACTTC.

Comment on this clonotype: This may be a read error, as it is one base from a much larger clone. The rearrangement joins TRBV7-2 to TRBJ1-6; D is undetermined. Germline V gives CDR1 SGHTA, CDR2 FQGNSA. This CDR3 comprises 17 residues. CDR3 coding DNA: TGTGCCAGCAGCTTAAAGGCCTCCTCCGCAGACAATTCATCCCTCCACTTT. Translation: CASSLKASSADNSSLHF.

This clonotype was counted at least ten times. The chain is built from TRBV2 and TRBJ1-3; D unresolved. The CDR3 spans 12 residues. V was trimmed by 9 bases and J by 0 bases, leaving 6 bases between them. Germline values: CDR1 SNHLY, CDR2 FYNNEI. The CDR3 protein is CARYGSGNTIYF. The CDR3 nucleotides read TGTGCCAGATACGGCTCTGGAAACACCATATATTTT.

In this sample, this clonotype turned up many times. This chain uses TRBV4-2 with TRBJ1-1; D is undetermined. The CDR3 spans 14 residues. CDR1 LGHNA and CDR2 YNFKEQ come from the germline V gene. Trimming cost V 0 bases and J 1 base, with 6 bases left between them. The DNA for the CDR3 is TGTGCCAGCAGCCAAGAAGGCCAGAACACTGAAGCTTTCTTT. Amino acid sequence: CASSQEGQNTEAFF.

The chain has TRBV12-3 or TRBV12-4 and TRBJ1-3, with TRBD1 matching 7 bases. The CDR3 is 16 amino acids. Trimming took 6 bases from V and 7 from J; bases not matched to a gene: 15. The CDR3 DNA reads TGTGCCAGCAGCCCAACCTTAACAGGGGAGGGTAACACCATATATTTT. Amino acid sequence: CASSPTLTGEGNTIYF.

The chain uses TRBV19 and TRBJ1-2; TRBD1 matches 8 bases. The germline CDR1 and CDR2 sequences are LNHDA and SQIVND (reference sequence). V gave up 7 bases and J gave up 8 bases; unmatched junction bases: 9. This CDR3 has 13 residues. CDR3 protein: CASIRDRGGGYTF. DNA for the CDR3: TGTGCCAGTATTCGAGACAGGGGCGGGGGCTACACCTTC. Looking up the rest from reference TRBV19 and TRBJ1-2 gives the full variable domain: DGGITQSPKYLFRKEGQNVTLSCEQNLNHDAMYWYRQDPGQGLRLIYYSQIVNDFQKGDIAEGYSVSREKKESFPLTVTSAQKNPTAFYLCASIRDRGGGYTFGSGTRLTVV.

In this sample, this clonotype turned up many times. The genes are TRBV20-1 and TRBJ2-7, with 9 bases aligning to TRBD1. J was trimmed by 2 bases and V by 1 base; bases with no gene match: 3. This CDR3 comprises 14 residues. Germline CDR1 is DFQATT and CDR2 is SNEGSKA (reference sequence). The DNA of the CDR3 is TGCAGTGCTAGAGCTGGGACAGGGCCCTACGAGCAGTACTTC. Translating it yields CSARAGTGPYEQYF.

This clonotype was picked up a small number of times. V is TRBV12-3 or TRBV12-4 and J is TRBJ2-2, with 10 bases that match TRBD2. This CDR3 is built from 13 residues. With V trimmed by 8 bases and J by 8 bases, 5 bases remained unmatched. The CDR3 sequence is CASQRGGPGELFF. The CDR3 DNA is TGTGCCAGCCAGCGGGGGGGCCCTGGGGAGCTGTTTTTT.

This clonotype came up many times. V gene TRBV19 combines with J gene TRBJ1-5, with 7 nucleotides matching TRBD1. The germline V gene encodes CDR1 LNHDA and CDR2 SQIVND (reference sequence). Trimming cost V 7 bases and J 7 bases; bases outside gene matches: 13. The length of the CDR3 is 15 residues. The CDR3 DNA sequence: TGTGCCAGTAAACTAATGGGACAGTGGGGCCAGCCCCAGCATTTT. Residues: CASKLMGQWGQPQHF.